This TCR beta chain was obtained from a study of blood T cell repertoires in COVID-19. Data came from immunoSEQ multiplex PCR; TCRdb stores just in-frame clones and leaves some out. The data contain about 25,000 clones, around 90% of them singletons. CDR1 is SGHNT and CDR2 is YENEEA in the germline V gene. V lost 5 bases to trimming and J lost 7 bases, with 17 bases between them. The CDR3 has 14 residues. J is TRBJ1-1 and V is TRBV11-3; D gene ambiguous. The sample taken for sequencing was peripheral blood. The receptor comes from a man aged 70-80 years with active COVID-19. CDR3 sequence: CASSTGPSSGEAFF. CDR3 sequence (DNA): TGTGCCAGCAGCACTGGCCCGTCATCGGGTGAAGCTTTCTTT.